At least ten counts were recorded for the clone carrying this T cell receptor beta chain. Each CDR3 protein gets one entry after TCRdb re-called the reads with MiXCR. The sample consists of roughly 280,000 distinct CDR3 sequences, approximately 13% of them appearing once. These data are taken from a study of T cell repertoires in cytomegalovirus infection. This CDR3 contains 15 residues. Germline V gives CDR1 SGHTA, CDR2 FQGNSA. Unmatched junction bases numbered 6, after V lost 5 bases and J lost 0 bases. Source material: PBMCs. The V and J genes are TRBV7-2 and TRBJ2-7; the match to TRBD1 covers 8 bases. The sequence was obtained from a human donor in good health (CMV status not recorded). Some clones in this sample may be carry-over from other donors' samples. The CDR3, as DNA: TGTGCCAGCAGCCCGGACAGGGCGGTCTCCTACGAGCAGTACTTC. Amino acid sequence: CASSPDRAVSYEQYF. Full variable domain (remainder filled in from reference TRBV7-2 and TRBJ2-7): GAGVSQSPSNKVTEKGKDVELRCDPISGHTALYWYRQSLGQGLEFLIYFQGNSAPDKSGLPSDRFSAERTGGSVSTLTIQRTQQEDSAVYLCASSPDRAVSYEQYFGPGTRLTVT.